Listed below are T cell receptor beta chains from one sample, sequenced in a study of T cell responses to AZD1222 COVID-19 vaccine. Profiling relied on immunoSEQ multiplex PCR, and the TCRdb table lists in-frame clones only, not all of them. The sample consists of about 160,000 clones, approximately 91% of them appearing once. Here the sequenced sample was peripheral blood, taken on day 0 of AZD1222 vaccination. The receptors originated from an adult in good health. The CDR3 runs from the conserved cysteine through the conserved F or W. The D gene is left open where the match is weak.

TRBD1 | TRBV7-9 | CASSHTGAEETQYF
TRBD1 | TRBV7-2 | CASSFVSGQGGLLYGYTF
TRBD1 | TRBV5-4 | CASSRGAQGDFRETQYF
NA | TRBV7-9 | CASSLTRKTYEQYF
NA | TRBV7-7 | CASGNSRNEQFF
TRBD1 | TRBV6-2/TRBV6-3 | CASSHPGGGTEQYF
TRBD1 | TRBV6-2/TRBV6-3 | CASSYSTGGADSEAFF
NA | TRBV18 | CASSPLSLNTEAFF
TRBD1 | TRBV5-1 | CASSPGTGASYNSPLHF
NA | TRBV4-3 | CASSQDLYLGEQYF
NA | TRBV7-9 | CASSLDSLHQPQHF
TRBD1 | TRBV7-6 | CASSPTGQGVNQPQHF
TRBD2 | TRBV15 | CATSLLLPGTSGYLAKNIQYF
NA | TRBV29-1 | CSVEDRKGRSNYGYTF
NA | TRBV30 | CAWSPEPNQPQHF
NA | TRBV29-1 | CSAKNTEAFF
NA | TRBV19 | CASSFSFRGEQYF
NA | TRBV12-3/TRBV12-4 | CASSLEVGDTQYF
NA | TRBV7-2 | CASSLDRSSQPQHF
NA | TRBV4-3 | CASSQDLIQGGLGTEAFF
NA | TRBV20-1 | CSALNSYEQYF
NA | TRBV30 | CAWSGDTTSGGYTF
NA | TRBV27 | CASSLWANTDTQYF
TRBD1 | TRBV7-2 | CASSPRDRVGTDTQYF
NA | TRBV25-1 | CASRIGPQNTEAFF